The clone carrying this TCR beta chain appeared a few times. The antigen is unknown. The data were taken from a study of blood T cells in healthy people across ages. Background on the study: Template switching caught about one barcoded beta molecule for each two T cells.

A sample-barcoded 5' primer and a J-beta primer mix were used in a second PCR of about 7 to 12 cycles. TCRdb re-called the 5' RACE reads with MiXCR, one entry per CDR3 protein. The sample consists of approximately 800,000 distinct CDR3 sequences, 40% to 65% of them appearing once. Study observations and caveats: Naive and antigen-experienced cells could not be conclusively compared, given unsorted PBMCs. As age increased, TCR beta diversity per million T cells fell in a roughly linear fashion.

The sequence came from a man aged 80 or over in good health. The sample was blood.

CDR3 nucleotide sequence: TGTGCCAGCAGCCAAGATCTTGGACAGGGGAGAGAGACCCAGTACTTC. This sequence encodes CASSQDLGQGRETQYF. The chain carries TRBV4-2 and TRBJ2-5; 9 nucleotides align to TRBD1. V dropped 0 bases and J dropped 4; count of bases not matched to a gene: 6. Germline CDR1 LGHNA, CDR2 YNFKEQ. CDR3 length equals 16 residues.